This T cell receptor (beta chain) was observed in a study of shared clonotypes between healthy human individuals. The count of this clone is one. The authors divided CD4+ cells into CD45RA+ naive and CD45RA-negative memory subsets. Germline V gene sequence: CDR1 SGDLS, CDR2 YYNGEE. There are 15 residues in the CDR3. V was trimmed by 4 bases and J by 4 bases, leaving 17 bases between them. The protocol was immunoSEQ multiplex PCR, while the TCRdb copy is restricted to in-frame clones and leaves out a portion. The sample includes 2,500,000 or so clones, about 90% of them seen just once. The chain uses TRBV9 and TRBJ1-1; a weak D match, TRBD1 (5 bases). The TCR comes from a man between 18 and 35 years old in good health. Some clones in this sample may be carry-over from other donors' samples. The sample comprised naive CD4+ T cells from PBMCs. Subset here: CD45RA+ positively selected. CDR3 amino acids: CASSPMGRGITEAFF. DNA for the CDR3: TGTGCCAGCAGCCCAATGGGGAGGGGAATCACTGAAGCTTTCTTT.